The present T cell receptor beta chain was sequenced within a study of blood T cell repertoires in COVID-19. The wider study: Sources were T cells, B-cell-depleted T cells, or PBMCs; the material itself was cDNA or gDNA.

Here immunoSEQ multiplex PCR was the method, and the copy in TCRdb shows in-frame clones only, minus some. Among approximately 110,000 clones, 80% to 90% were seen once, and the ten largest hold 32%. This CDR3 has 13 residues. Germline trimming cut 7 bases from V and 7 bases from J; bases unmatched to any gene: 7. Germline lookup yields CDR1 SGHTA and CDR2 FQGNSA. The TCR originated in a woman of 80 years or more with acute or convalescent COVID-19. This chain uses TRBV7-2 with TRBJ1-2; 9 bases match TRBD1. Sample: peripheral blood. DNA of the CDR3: TGTGCCAGCACTCGACAGGGGGTGGGTGGCTACACCTTC. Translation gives CASTRQGVGGYTF.